A single sample is the source of the 13 T cell receptor beta chains below, sequenced in a study of control samples from healthy donors and cancer patients. The assay was immunoSEQ multiplex PCR, and TCRdb's table has in-frame clones only and misses some. Of about 98,000 clones in the sample, over 60% were seen once. Sequences were obtained from blood. All receptors come from a woman in her twenties or thirties in good health.

V is TRBV6-1 and J is TRBJ2-7; no clear D gene. Per the germline V gene, CDR1 is MNHNS and CDR2 is SASEGT. Trimming pared 4 bases from V and 0 bases from J, leaving 16 bases between. This CDR3 comprises 16 residues. CDR3 nucleotides: TGTGCCAGCAGTGCCCCGACTTCCCAGAGCTCCTACGAGCAGTACTTC. Its protein is CASSAPTSQSSYEQYF.

J is TRBJ2-5 and V is TRBV10-2; a possible D gene is TRBD2 (5 bases). Trimming shortened V by 5 bases and J by 2 bases, and 9 bases separated the two germline ends. Germline assignment: CDR1 WSHSY and CDR2 SAAADI. This CDR3 contains 13 residues. In DNA form, the CDR3 reads TGCGCCAGCAGTTATCAGCGGCAAGAGACCCAGTACTTC. Translation: CASSYQRQETQYF.

This rearrangement joins TRBV7-6 to TRBJ2-2; 8 bases match TRBD2. V was clipped by 1 base and J by 0 bases; unmatched bases: 1. The CDR3 covers 16 residues. CDR1 is SGHVS, CDR2 FNYEAQ, per germline. CDR3 sequence: CASSLVGGANTGELFF. In DNA form, the CDR3 reads TGTGCCAGCAGCTTAGTCGGGGGGGCGAACACCGGGGAGCTGTTTTTT.

This chain uses TRBV24-1 with TRBJ2-3, with D perhaps matching TRBD1 (6 bases). The CDR3 consists of 13 residues. Between the trimmed V and J ends, which lost 9 bases and 4 bases, there was a span of 13 bases. CDR1 is KGHDR, CDR2 SFDVKD, per germline. This CDR3 reads CATAQGSADTQYF. The CDR3 nucleotides read TGTGCCACCGCACAGGGAAGTGCAGATACGCAGTATTTT.

This clone came up once. V is TRBV3-1 (or the pseudogene TRBV3-2) and J is TRBJ2-3, with TRBD2 matching 10 bases. The CDR3 totals 14 residues. Germline trimming cut 7 bases from V and 0 bases from J; bases unmatched to any gene: 1. Germline loops: CDR1 LGHDT, CDR2 YNNKEL (reference sequence). CDR3 sequence reads: CASTGLASTDTQYF. For the CDR3, the DNA is TGTGCCAGCACGGGACTAGCGAGCACAGATACGCAGTATTTT.

The rearrangement links TRBV19 to TRBJ2-2, with a weak D call TRBD1 (6 bases). This CDR3 contains 15 residues. The V end lost 6 bases, the J end lost 2 bases, and 13 bases lay between the germline ends. CDR1 is LNHDA and CDR2 is SQIVND in the germline V gene (reference sequence). The CDR3 loop is CASRHVDRNTGELFF. The CDR3 DNA reads TGTGCCAGTAGACACGTGGACAGAAACACCGGGGAGCTGTTTTTT.

The rearrangement joins TRBV6-4 to TRBJ2-1; 11 nucleotides align to TRBD2. CDR1 and CDR2 from the germline V gene are MRHNA and SNTAGT. Trimming took 3 bases from V and 7 from J; bases not matched to a gene: 5. CDR3 length: 15 residues. CDR3 bases: TGTGCCAGCAGTGAACTAGCGGGGGCCTTTAATGAGCAGTTCTTC. This codes for CASSELAGAFNEQFF.

The chain recombines TRBV5-6 with TRBJ2-2; 7 nucleotides line up with TRBD1. Per germline, CDR1 SGHDT and CDR2 YYEEEE. V was pared by 3 bases and J by 0 bases, with 2 bases of the junction left unmatched. The CDR3 is 15 amino acids. CDR3 DNA: TGTGCCAGCAGCTGGGGACAGACGAACACCGGGGAGCTGTTTTTT. Encoded protein: CASSWGQTNTGELFF.

The chain employs TRBV19 and TRBJ1-2, with TRBD1 matching 11 bases. J was trimmed by 1 base and V by 6 bases; bases with no gene match: 10. Germline-derived CDR1 and CDR2 are LNHDA and SQIVND (reference sequence). This CDR3 region has 17 residues. CDR3 loop: CASSRTGGGLFNYGYTF. The DNA for the CDR3 is TGTGCCAGTAGCCGGACAGGGGGCGGATTGTTTAACTATGGCTACACCTTC.

This chain connects TRBV5-1 to TRBJ2-1; no definite D call. Trimming removed 0 bases from V and 7 bases from J, with 14 bases in between. Germline CDR1 reads SGHRS; CDR2 reads YFSETQ. This CDR3 spans 15 amino acids. CDR3 DNA: TGCGCCAGCAGCTTGGGGGCAGGCTCTCGGAATGAGCAGTTCTTC. It is translated as CASSLGAGSRNEQFF.

This chain links TRBV30 with TRBJ1-2; TRBD1 might be the D (5 bases). Germline CDR1 and CDR2: GTSNPN and SVGIG (reference sequence). The germline V and J ends were trimmed by 5 bases and 4 bases, with 11 bases remaining between them. The CDR3 runs 12 residues. CDR3 in amino acids: CAWLKGAYGYTF. CDR3 DNA: TGTGCCTGGCTAAAAGGGGCCTATGGCTACACCTTC.

This sequence joins TRBV7-2 and TRBJ2-7, with D maybe TRBD2 (5 bases). V gave up 1 base and J gave up 2 bases, with 12 bases separating them. Germline CDR1 and CDR2: SGHTA and FQGNSA. The CDR3 loop spans 15 amino acids. Here the CDR3 reads CASSLVGSQTYEQYF. In nucleotides, the CDR3 is TGTGCCAGCAGCTTAGTGGGGAGCCAGACCTACGAGCAGTACTTC.

J is TRBJ1-1 and V is TRBV5-6; no definite D call. CDR3 length equals 14 residues. V was cut by 0 bases and J by 5 bases, with 11 bases left in between. Per the germline V gene, CDR1 is SGHDT and CDR2 is YYEEEE. This CDR3 is CASSLGRGKTEAFF. CDR3 in DNA: TGTGCCAGCAGCTTGGGACGGGGAAAAACTGAAGCTTTCTTT.